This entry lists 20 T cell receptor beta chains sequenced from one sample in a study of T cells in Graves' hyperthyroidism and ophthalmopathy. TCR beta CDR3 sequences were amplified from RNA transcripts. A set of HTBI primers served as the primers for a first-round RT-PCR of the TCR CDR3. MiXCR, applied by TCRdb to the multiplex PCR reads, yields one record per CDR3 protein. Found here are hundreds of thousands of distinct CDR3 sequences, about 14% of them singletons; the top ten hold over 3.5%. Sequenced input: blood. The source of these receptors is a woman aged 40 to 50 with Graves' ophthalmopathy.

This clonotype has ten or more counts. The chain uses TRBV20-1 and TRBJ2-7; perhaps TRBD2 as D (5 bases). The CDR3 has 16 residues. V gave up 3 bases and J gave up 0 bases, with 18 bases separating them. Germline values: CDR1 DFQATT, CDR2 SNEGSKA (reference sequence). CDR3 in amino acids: CSASPPRWESSYEQYF. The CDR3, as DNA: TGCAGTGCTAGCCCCCCTAGGTGGGAGAGCTCCTACGAGCAGTACTTC.

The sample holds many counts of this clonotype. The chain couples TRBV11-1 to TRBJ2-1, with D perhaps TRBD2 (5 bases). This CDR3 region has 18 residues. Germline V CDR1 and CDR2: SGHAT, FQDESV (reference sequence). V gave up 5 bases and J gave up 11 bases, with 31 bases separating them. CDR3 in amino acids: CASSDSFAPGFGSNKQFF. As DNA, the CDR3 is TGTGCCAGCAGCGACTCCTTTGCCCCGGGGTTTGGGTCCAACAAGCAGTTCTTC.

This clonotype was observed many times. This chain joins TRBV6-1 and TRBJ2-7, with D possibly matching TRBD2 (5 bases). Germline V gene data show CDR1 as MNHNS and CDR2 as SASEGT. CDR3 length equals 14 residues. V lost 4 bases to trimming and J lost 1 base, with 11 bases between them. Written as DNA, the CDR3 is TGTGCCAGCAGTGTCGTTGCGGGTTCCTACGAGCAGTACTTC. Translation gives CASSVVAGSYEQYF.

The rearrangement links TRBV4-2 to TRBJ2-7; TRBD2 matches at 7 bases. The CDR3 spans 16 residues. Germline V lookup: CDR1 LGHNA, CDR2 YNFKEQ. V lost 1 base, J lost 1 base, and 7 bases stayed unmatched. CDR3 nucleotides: TGTGCCAGCAGCCAAGGATCTGGGACTATTTCCTACGAGCAGTACTTC. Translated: CASSQGSGTISYEQYF.

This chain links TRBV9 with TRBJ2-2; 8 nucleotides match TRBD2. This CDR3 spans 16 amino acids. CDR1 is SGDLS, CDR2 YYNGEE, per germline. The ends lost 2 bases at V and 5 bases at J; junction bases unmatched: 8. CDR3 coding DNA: TGTGCCAGCAGCGTCGAGCGGGAGCCGGGAACCGGGGAGCTGTTTTTT. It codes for CASSVEREPGTGELFF.

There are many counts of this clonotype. CDR3 amino acids: CATDRGQREGSDFTYEQYF. DNA for the CDR3: TGTGCCACGGACAGGGGGCAACGGGAGGGATCTGATTTTACCTACGAGCAGTACTTC. The chain carries TRBV2 and TRBJ2-7, with 11 nucleotides matching TRBD1. Germline CDR1 and CDR2: SNHLY and FYNNEI. Unmatched junction bases numbered 22, after V lost 10 bases and J lost 2 bases. The CDR3 has 19 amino acids.

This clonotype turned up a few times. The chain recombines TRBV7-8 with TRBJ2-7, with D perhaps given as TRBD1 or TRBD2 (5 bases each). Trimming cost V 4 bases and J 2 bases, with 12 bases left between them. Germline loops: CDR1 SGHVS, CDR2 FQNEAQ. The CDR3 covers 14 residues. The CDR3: CASSSRELAYEQYF. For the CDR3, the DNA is TGTGCCAGCAGCTCCAGGGAGCTAGCCTACGAGCAGTACTTC.

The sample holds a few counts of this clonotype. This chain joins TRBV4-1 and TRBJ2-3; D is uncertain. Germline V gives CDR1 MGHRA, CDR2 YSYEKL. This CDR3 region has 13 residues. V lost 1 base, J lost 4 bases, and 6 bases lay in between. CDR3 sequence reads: CASSQVQADTQYF. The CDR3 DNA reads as TGCGCCAGCAGCCAAGTCCAAGCAGATACGCAGTATTTT.

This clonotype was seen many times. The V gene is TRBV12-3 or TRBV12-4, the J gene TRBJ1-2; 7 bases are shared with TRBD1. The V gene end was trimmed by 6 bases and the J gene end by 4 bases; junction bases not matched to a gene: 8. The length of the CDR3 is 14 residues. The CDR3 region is CASSPGQGGYGYTF. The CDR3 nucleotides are TGTGCCAGCAGCCCAGGTCAGGGGGGCTATGGCTACACCTTC.

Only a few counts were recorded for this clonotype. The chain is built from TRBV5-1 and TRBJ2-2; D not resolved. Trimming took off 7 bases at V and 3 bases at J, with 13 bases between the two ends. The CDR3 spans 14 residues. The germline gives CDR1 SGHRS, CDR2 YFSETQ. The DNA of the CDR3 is TGCGCCAGCGGATTGGAGAGAGACACCGGGGAGCTGTTTTTT. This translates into CASGLERDTGELFF. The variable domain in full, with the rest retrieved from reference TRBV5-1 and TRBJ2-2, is KAGVTQTPRYLIKTRGQQVTLSCSPISGHRSVSWYQQTPGQGLQFLFEYFSETQRNKGNFPGRFSGRQFSNSRSEMNVSTLELGDSALYLCASGLERDTGELFFGEGSRLTVL.

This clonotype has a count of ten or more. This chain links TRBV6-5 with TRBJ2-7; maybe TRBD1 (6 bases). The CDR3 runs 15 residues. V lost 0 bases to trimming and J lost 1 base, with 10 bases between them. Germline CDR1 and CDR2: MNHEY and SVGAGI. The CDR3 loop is CASSYSSQGSYEQYF. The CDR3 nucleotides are TGTGCCAGCAGTTACTCGAGTCAGGGGTCCTACGAGCAGTACTTC.

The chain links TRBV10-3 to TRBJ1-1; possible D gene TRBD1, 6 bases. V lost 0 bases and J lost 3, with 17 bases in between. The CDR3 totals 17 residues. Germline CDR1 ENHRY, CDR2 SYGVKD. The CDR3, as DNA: TGTGCCATCAGTGAGTCGACCTCCGGGACAAGTGACACTGAAGCTTTCTTT. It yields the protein CAISESTSGTSDTEAFF.

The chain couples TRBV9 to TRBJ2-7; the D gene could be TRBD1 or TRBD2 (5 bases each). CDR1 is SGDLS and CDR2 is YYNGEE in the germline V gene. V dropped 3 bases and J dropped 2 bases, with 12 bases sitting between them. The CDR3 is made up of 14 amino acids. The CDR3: CASSEGTHPYEQYF. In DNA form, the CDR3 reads TGTGCCAGCAGCGAGGGGACGCATCCCTACGAGCAGTACTTC.

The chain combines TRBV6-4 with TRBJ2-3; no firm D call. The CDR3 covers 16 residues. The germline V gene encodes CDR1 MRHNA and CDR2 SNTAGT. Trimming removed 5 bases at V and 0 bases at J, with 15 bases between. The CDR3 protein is CASSLRHFRSTDTQYF. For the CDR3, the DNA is TGTGCCAGCAGTCTCCGGCACTTTCGAAGCACAGATACGCAGTATTTT.

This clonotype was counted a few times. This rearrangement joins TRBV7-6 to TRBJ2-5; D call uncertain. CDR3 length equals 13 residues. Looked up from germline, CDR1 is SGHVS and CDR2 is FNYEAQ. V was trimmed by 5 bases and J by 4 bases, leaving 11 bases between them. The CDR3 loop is CASSDDTGETQYF. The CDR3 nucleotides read TGTGCCAGCAGCGACGATACTGGAGAGACCCAGTACTTC.

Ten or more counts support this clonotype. DNA of the CDR3: TGCAGCGCGCGGGACAGCCCCTACGAGCAGTACTTC. It translates to CSARDSPYEQYF. The chain uses TRBV20-1 and TRBJ2-7; possible D gene TRBD1, 7 bases. This CDR3 spans 12 amino acids. Germline V gene sequence: CDR1 DFQATT, CDR2 SNEGSKA (reference sequence).

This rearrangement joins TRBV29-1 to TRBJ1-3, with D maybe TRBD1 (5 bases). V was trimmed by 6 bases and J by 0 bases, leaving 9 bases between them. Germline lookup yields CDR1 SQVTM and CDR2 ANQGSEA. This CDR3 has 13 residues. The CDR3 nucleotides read TGCAGCGTAGAGGGGAGCTCTGGAAACACCATATATTTT. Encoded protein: CSVEGSSGNTIYF.

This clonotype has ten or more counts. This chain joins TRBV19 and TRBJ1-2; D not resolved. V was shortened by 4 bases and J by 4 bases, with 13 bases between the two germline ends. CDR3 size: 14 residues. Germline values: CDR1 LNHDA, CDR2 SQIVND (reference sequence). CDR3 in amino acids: CASSTSGFAYGYTF. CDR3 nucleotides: TGTGCCAGTAGTACCTCCGGGTTCGCCTATGGCTACACCTTC.

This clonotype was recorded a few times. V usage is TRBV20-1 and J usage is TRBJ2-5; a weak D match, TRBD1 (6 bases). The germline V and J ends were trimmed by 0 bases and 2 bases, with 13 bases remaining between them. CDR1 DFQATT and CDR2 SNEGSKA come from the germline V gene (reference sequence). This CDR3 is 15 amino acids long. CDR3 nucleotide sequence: TGCAGTGCTAGAGATTTGGCAGGGGAGCAAGAGACCCAGTACTTC. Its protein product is CSARDLAGEQETQYF.

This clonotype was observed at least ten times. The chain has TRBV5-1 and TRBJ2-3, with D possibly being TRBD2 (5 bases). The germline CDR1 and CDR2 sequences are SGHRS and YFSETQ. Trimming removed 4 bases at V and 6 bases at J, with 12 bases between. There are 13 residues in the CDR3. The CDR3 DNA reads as TGCGCCAGCAGCCCGGCCTGGAGGGATACGCAGTATTTT. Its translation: CASSPAWRDTQYF.